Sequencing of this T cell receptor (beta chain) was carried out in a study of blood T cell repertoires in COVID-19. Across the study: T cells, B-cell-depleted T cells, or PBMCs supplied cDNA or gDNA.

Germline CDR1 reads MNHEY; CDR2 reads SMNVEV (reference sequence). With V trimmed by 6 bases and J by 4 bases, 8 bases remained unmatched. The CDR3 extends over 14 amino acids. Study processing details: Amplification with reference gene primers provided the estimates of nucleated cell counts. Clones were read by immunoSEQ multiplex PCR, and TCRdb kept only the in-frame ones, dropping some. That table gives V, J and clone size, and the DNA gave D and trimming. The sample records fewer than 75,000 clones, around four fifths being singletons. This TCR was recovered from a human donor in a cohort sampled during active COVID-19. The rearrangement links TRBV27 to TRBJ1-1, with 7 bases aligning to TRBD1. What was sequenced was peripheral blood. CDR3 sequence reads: CASSGRGPGTEAFF. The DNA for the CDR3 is TGTGCCAGCAGCGGGAGGGGGCCGGGCACTGAAGCTTTCTTT.